This TCR beta chain was sequenced during a study of blood T cell repertoires in COVID-19. The overall study: Whether acute or convalescent, the COVID-19 samples came from the United States, Italy and Spain. Sample material is recorded as cDNA or gDNA derived from T cells, B-cell-depleted T cells, or PBMCs.

Per the authors' pipeline: The authors estimated nucleated cell counts from reference gene primer amplification. Libraries were prepared by immunoSEQ multiplex PCR; TCRdb keeps only in-frame clonotypes and omits some of them. D and trimming were read from the DNA, whereas the V and J calls and clone size are those reported in that table. The data hold more than 300,000 clones, with 83% observed a single time. The TCR originated in a woman aged 50 to 65 with acute or convalescent COVID-19. The sequencing sample was made of peripheral blood.

In DNA form, the CDR3 reads TGTGCCAGCAGCCGGATACAGGTATCCCTCCACTTT. Translating gives CASSRIQVSLHF. V usage is TRBV14 and J usage is TRBJ1-6; TRBD1 might be the D (5 bases). The CDR3 covers 12 residues. CDR1 and CDR2 from the germline V gene are SGHDN and FVKESK. Trimming left V 4 bases short and J 14 bases short, with 12 bases between.